The 8 T cell receptor beta chains reported below all come from one sample, sequenced in a study of blood T cell repertoires in COVID-19. Profiling relied on immunoSEQ multiplex PCR, and the TCRdb table lists in-frame clones only, not all of them. The sample has around 120,000 clones, over 80% seen once. Source material: peripheral blood. These TCRs come from a woman in her seventies with acute or convalescent COVID-19.

The gene calls are TRBV29-1 and TRBJ1-1; 7 positions agree with TRBD1. The CDR3 consists of 13 residues. Trimming took 4 bases from V and 5 from J; bases not matched to a gene: 7. Germline-derived CDR1 and CDR2 are SQVTM and ANQGSEA. DNA for the CDR3: TGCAGCGTTGGACAGGGTGAGGAGACTGAAGCTTTCTTT. This sequence encodes CSVGQGEETEAFF.

In its sample, this clone was seen once. V and J are TRBV21-1 and TRBJ2-1; TRBD1 was called by the table and not checked on the DNA. TRBV21-1 corresponds to a pseudogene. This CDR3 contains 12 residues. CDR3 amino acids: CAYRDRDNEQFF. In nucleotides, the CDR3 is TGTGCGTACCGGGACAGGGACAATGAGCAGTTCTTC.

The V and J genes are TRBV27 and TRBJ1-1; D is uncertain. The CDR3 loop spans 14 amino acids. The germline V gene has CDR1 MNHEY and CDR2 SMNVEV (reference sequence). Trimming pared 2 bases from V and 1 base from J, leaving 8 bases between. In DNA, the CDR3 is TGTGCCAGCAGTTTACAGTTAGCGAACACTGAAGCTTTCTTT. Its protein product is CASSLQLANTEAFF.

The CDR3 region has the DNA TGTGCCAGCAGCTTTTCGACAGGCTTGAACACTGAAGCTTTCTTT. It codes for CASSFSTGLNTEAFF. V is TRBV11-3 and J is TRBJ1-1; D might be TRBD1 (6 bases). CDR1 and CDR2 from the germline V gene are SGHNT and YENEEA. V was pared by 3 bases and J by 0 bases, with 11 bases between. The CDR3 contains 15 residues.

The genes are TRBV6-5 and TRBJ2-7; D not resolved. CDR1 is MNHEY and CDR2 is SVGAGI in the germline V gene. The CDR3 is 12 amino acids. V was cut by 7 bases and J by 2 bases, with 9 bases left in between. CDR3 coding DNA: TGTGCCAGCAAATATTTCCCCTACGAGCAGTACTTC. Translated, it gives CASKYFPYEQYF.

The V and J genes are TRBV7-8 and TRBJ1-1; the D is unclear. CDR3 length: 14 amino acids. Per the germline V gene, CDR1 is SGHVS and CDR2 is FQNEAQ. The V end lost 2 bases, the J end lost 5 bases, and 12 bases lay between the germline ends. The CDR3, as DNA: TGTGCCAGCAGCTTAAGGGTGGAGGTAACTGAAGCTTTCTTT. Amino acids: CASSLRVEVTEAFF. The whole variable domain, filled in from reference TRBV7-8 and TRBJ1-1, reads GAGVSQSPRYKVAKRGQDVALRCDPISGHVSLFWYQQALGQGPEFLTYFQNEAQLDKSGLPSDRFFAERPEGSVSTLKIQRTQQEDSAVYLCASSLRVEVTEAFFGQGTRLTVV.

This clone was recorded only once. V is TRBV2 and J is TRBJ2-1; TRBD1 might be the D (5 bases). V lost 2 bases and J lost 14, with 13 bases in between. The CDR3 length is 12 residues. Germline CDR1 SNHLY, CDR2 FYNNEI. The CDR3 region is CASSERTTSKFF. The DNA of the CDR3 is TGTGCCAGCAGTGAAAGGACAACCTCTAAGTTCTTC.

The rearrangement joins TRBV6-1 to TRBJ2-1, with 9 bases fitting TRBD2. The CDR3 has 16 amino acids. V lost 4 bases, J lost 10 bases, and 14 bases stayed unmatched. Germline CDR1 MNHNS, CDR2 SASEGT. The CDR3 is CASSGRGGVVPREQFF. CDR3 coding DNA: TGTGCCAGCAGTGGTCGCGGGGGGGTGGTACCCCGAGAGCAGTTCTTC.